This note documents a single T cell receptor beta chain sequence. Only in-frame clones appear in the TCRdb table, and some are missing; sequencing was by immunoSEQ multiplex PCR. The sample holds roughly 13,000 clones, roughly 83% seen once. The sample belongs to a study of technical replicates of blood from several donors. The TCR sequence derives from a human donor in good health. Sequencing was done on a sample of PBMCs.

The CDR3 coding sequence is TGTGCCAGCAGCGTAACCCAGGGCGGGAGCGAAACAGATACGCAGTATTTT. Protein: CASSVTQGGSETDTQYF. This chain uses TRBV28 with TRBJ2-3; 7 nucleotides match TRBD2. Germline CDR1 MDHEN, CDR2 SYDVKM. Germline trimming cut 6 bases from V and 3 bases from J; bases unmatched to any gene: 15. The CDR3 is 17 residues long.